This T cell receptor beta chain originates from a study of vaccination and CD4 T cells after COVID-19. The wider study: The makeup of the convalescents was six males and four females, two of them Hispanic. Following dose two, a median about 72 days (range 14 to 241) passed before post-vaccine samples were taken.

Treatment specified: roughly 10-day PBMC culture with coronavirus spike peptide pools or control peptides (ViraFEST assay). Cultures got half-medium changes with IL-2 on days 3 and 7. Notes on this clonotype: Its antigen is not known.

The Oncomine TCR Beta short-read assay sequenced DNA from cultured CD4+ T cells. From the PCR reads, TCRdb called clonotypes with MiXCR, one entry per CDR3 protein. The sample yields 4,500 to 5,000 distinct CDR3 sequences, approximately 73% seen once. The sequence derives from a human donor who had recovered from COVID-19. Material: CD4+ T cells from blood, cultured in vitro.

This CDR3 is CSARPSGRYGELFF. In nucleotides, the CDR3 is TGCAGTGCTAGGCCTAGCGGGAGGTACGGGGAGCTGTTTTTT. The V and J genes are TRBV20-1 and TRBJ2-2; 11 bases align to TRBD2. The germline V gene has CDR1 DFQATT and CDR2 SNEGSKA (reference sequence). With 3 bases clipped from V and 7 bases from J, the junction kept 4 bases outside the gene matches. This CDR3 has 14 amino acids.